These T cell receptor beta chains were read from a single sample in a study of OX40 agonist ivuxolimab in advanced cancers. Generated by immunoSEQ multiplex PCR, the TCRdb table keeps only in-frame clones and is missing some. The data contain roughly 90,000 clones, around 90% of them singletons. The specimen comprised CD4+ or CD8+ T cells sorted from blood, sampled in a trial of the OX40 agonist ivuxolimab. These receptors were taken from an adult with an advanced solid tumor such as melanoma, head and neck, liver or kidney cancer. Both conserved end residues are part of each CDR3. A D gene is named only where the DNA matches it firmly. Not every row has a clone size; where given, it reads once, few, many or a size class.

D	V	size	J	CDR3	DNA
.	TRBV5-3	.	TRBJ1-1	CARSLMDGNTEAFF	TGTGCCAGAAGCTTGATGGACGGGAACACTGAAGCTTTCTTT
.	TRBV10-2	.	TRBJ1-1	CASSNRVDTEAFF	TGCGCCAGCAGTAACAGGGTCGACACTGAAGCTTTCTTT
.	TRBV11-2	.	TRBJ1-2	CASSFDTYGYTF	TGTGCCAGCAGCTTTGACACATATGGCTACACCTTC
TRBD1	TRBV7-9	.	TRBJ1-4	CASSQQGGGYEKLLF	TGTGCCAGCAGCCAGCAGGGGGGTGGCTATGAAAAACTGCTTTTT
TRBD1	TRBV7-2	.	TRBJ2-6	CASSLPGQGAPGANVLTF	TGTGCCAGCAGCCTACCGGGACAGGGGGCGCCAGGGGCCAACGTCCTGACTTTC
.	TRBV2	.	TRBJ1-5	CASSDLGQPQHF	TGTGCCAGCAGTGACTTGGGTCAGCCCCAGCATTTT
TRBD1	TRBV5-6	.	TRBJ2-7	CASSRGQVYEQYF	TGTGCCAGCAGCCGGGGACAGGTCTACGAGCAGTACTTC
TRBD1	TRBV28	once	TRBJ2-7	CATLRDRARYEQYF	TGTGCCACTTTACGGGACAGGGCTAGGTACGAGCAGTACTTC
.	TRBV7-2	.	TRBJ2-3	CASGSSTDTQYF	TGTGCCAGCGGGAGTAGCACAGATACGCAGTATTTT
.	TRBV11-2	.	TRBJ2-2	CASSLFPGTGELFF	TGTGCCAGCAGCTTATTCCCGGGGACCGGGGAGCTGTTTTTT
.	TRBV7-6	few	TRBJ1-1	CASSLGGPTEAFF	TGTGCCAGCAGCTTAGGGGGGCCCACTGAAGCTTTCTTT
TRBD2	TRBV11-2	.	TRBJ2-5	CASGPQGGETQYF	TGTGCCAGCGGACCTCAGGGAGGGGAGACCCAGTACTTC
.	TRBV7-6	.	TRBJ2-1	CASSPSGGPSSYNEQFF	TGTGCCAGCAGCCCCAGCGGCGGGCCCAGCTCCTACAATGAGCAGTTCTTC